The 11 T cell receptor beta chains below were found in one sample sequenced in a study of blood T cells in healthy people across ages. Next came a second PCR, run for roughly 6 to 11 cycles, which used a sample-barcoded 5' primer along with a J-beta primer mix. TCRdb re-analysed the 5' RACE reads in MiXCR, keeping a single row per CDR3 protein. The data contain over 1,500,000 distinct CDR3 sequences, about 49% of them singletons. Sequenced sample: blood. The source is a woman between 40 and 55 years old in good health.

The V call is TRBV20-1, the J call TRBJ2-7, with D hard to call. The CDR3 covers 12 residues. V lost 3 bases and J 2 bases, leaving 8 bases between the germline ends. Germline V gene lookup returns CDR1 DFQATT and CDR2 SNEGSKA (reference sequence). CDR3 nucleotides: TGCAGTGCTAGTTGGGGAACCTACGAGCAGTACTTC. Its protein is CSASWGTYEQYF.

The chain employs TRBV25-1 and TRBJ2-7, with D possibly TRBD2 on 6 matching bases. Trimming removed 3 bases from V and 6 bases from J, with 12 bases in between. The CDR3 length is 13 residues. Germline V CDR1 and CDR2: MGHDK, SYGVNS. The CDR3 region has the DNA TGTGCCAGCAGTGAGGCGGGGATACGCGAGCAGTACTTC. This sequence encodes CASSEAGIREQYF.

This clonotype was counted only a few times. V gene TRBV29-1 combines with J gene TRBJ1-2; 9 bases fit TRBD1. Losses at the gene ends were 7 bases for V and 1 base for J; bases not matched to a gene: 7. Germline V CDR1 and CDR2: SQVTM, ANQGSEA. This CDR3 is 14 amino acids long. CDR3 in amino acids: CSARLDRGNYGYTF. CDR3 coding DNA: TGCAGCGCCCGCCTGGACAGGGGTAACTATGGCTACACCTTC.

As for this clonotype: The junction does not match germline at one end; this may be a read error. V usage is TRBV27 and J usage is TRBJ1-2; 8 bases map to TRBD1. Germline CDR1 MNHEY, CDR2 SMNVEV (reference sequence). The CDR3 is made up of 14 amino acids. CDR3 residues: CASSVSRTGYGYTF. The CDR3 DNA follows: TGTGCCAGCAGTGTATCTCGGACAGGGTATGGCTACACCTTC.

This clonotype was seen a few times. This chain connects TRBV4-1 to TRBJ2-1; D is unresolved. The V end lost 3 bases, the J end lost 10 bases, and 10 bases lay between the germline ends. CDR1 MGHRA and CDR2 YSYEKL come from the germline V gene. The CDR3 is 12 amino acids. CDR3 DNA: TGCGCCAGCAGCCACCTCGGCGAGGAGCAGTTCTTC. It encodes CASSHLGEEQFF.

This clonotype was observed a few times. The chain uses TRBV19 and TRBJ1-1; TRBD1 is a possible D gene (6 bases). This CDR3 spans 14 amino acids. Trimming took off 7 bases at V and 1 base at J, with 13 bases between the two ends. CDR1 and CDR2 (germline): LNHDA, SQIVND (reference sequence). The CDR3 is CASTYGQTNTEAFF. The DNA of the CDR3 is TGTGCCAGTACGTATGGACAGACGAACACTGAAGCTTTCTTT.

This clonotype was recorded many times. The chain has TRBV15 and TRBJ2-5; D is unclear. V shed 0 bases and J shed 5 bases, with 4 bases lying between them. This CDR3 has 12 residues. In germline, CDR1 is LNHNV, CDR2 YYDKDF (reference sequence). Written as DNA, the CDR3 is TGTGCCACCAGCAGAGATAGCGAGACCCAGTACTTC. Its protein is CATSRDSETQYF. Drawing the rest from reference TRBV15 and TRBJ2-5, the complete variable domain is DAMVIQNPRYQVTQFGKPVTLSCSQTLNHNVMYWYQQKSSQAPKLLFHYYDKDFNNEADTPDNFQSRRPNTSFCFLDIRSPGLGDTAMYLCATSRDSETQYFGPGTRLLVL.

This clonotype was counted between two and nine times. The chain carries TRBV28 and TRBJ2-5; TRBD2 matches 11 bases. The germline V gene has CDR1 MDHEN and CDR2 SYDVKM. This CDR3 region has 15 residues. The V and J ends lost 3 bases and 4 bases, in that order; junction bases with no gene match: 4. The CDR3 spells CASSFSGGVTETQYF. In DNA, the CDR3 is TGTGCCAGCAGTTTTAGCGGGGGGGTAACAGAGACCCAGTACTTC.

This clonotype was observed a single time. CDR3 in amino acids: CSGTLATNEKLFF. For the CDR3, the DNA is TGCAGCGGGACCCTTGCAACTAATGAAAAACTGTTTTTT. The J gene is TRBJ1-4, the V gene TRBV29-1, with D uncertain. This CDR3 region has 13 residues. The V gene's germline CDR1 is SQVTM and CDR2 ANQGSEA. V shed 7 bases and J shed 0 bases, with 9 bases lying between them.

This clonotype was seen more than once but under ten times. V and J are TRBV7-2 and TRBJ2-3; D remains unclear. The V gene lost 0 bases and the J gene lost 6 bases, with 7 bases spanning the gap. The germline V gene has CDR1 SGHTA and CDR2 FQGNSA. The CDR3 totals 13 residues. As DNA, the CDR3 is TGTGCCAGCAGCTTAGCGGTCTTGGATACGCAGTATTTT. It yields the protein CASSLAVLDTQYF.

The chain uses TRBV7-2 and TRBJ2-5; 9 nucleotides agree with TRBD2. The germline V gene has CDR1 SGHTA and CDR2 FQGNSA. J gave up 1 base and V 3 bases, and 6 bases lay outside the gene matches. This CDR3 is built from 16 residues. CDR3 coding DNA: TGTGCCAGCAGCTTGACTAGCGGCCTCACCCAAGAGACCCAGTACTTC. Amino acid sequence: CASSLTSGLTQETQYF.